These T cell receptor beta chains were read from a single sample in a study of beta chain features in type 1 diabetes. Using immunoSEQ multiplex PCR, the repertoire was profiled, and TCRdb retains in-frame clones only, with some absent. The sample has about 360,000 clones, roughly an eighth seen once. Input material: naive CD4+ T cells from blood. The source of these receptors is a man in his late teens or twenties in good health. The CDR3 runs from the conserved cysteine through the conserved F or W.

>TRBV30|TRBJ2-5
CAWSVGQGETQYF
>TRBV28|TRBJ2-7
CASSYPGGSYEQYF
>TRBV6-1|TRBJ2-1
CASSEQYNEQFF
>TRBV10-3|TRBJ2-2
CATFPGTPLTGELFF
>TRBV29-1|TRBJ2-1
CSVSGLAGVSYNEQFF
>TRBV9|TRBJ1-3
CASSVATGTGYLGNTIYF
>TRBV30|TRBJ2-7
CAWSRSDITYEQYF
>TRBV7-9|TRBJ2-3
CASSLAAGGGTDTQYF
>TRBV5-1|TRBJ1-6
CASNPTGYNSPLHF
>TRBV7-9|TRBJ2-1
CASSLGDRDSDEQFF
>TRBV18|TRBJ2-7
CASSPLVAGSSYEQYF
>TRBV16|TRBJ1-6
CASSQFPQGAYNSPLHF
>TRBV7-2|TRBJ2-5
CASSLAEPQGETQYF
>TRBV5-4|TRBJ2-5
CASSGASGGTETQYF
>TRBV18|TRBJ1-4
CASSPLDRGNEKLFF
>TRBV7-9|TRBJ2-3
CASNPRGGSSTDTQYF
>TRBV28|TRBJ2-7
CASSHRTGYYEQYF
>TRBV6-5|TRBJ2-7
CASSYDGQGSSYEQYF
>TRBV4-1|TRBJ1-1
CASSQTGVISEAFF
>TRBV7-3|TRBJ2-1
CASSRYSPSDEQFF
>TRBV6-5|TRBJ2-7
CASATNYEQYF
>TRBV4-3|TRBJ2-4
CASSQGLLAKNIQYF
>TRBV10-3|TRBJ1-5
CAITGGEDQPQHF
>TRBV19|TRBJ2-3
CASSPLRGQGTDTQYF
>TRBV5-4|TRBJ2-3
CASSTSTDTQYF
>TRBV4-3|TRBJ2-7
CASSQEPGTTSSYEQYF
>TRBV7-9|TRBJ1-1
CASSLAAGARTEAFF
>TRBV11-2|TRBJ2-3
CASSLEGLAGADTQYF
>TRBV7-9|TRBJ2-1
CASSPKTGSPLGNEQFF
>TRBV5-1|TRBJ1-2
CASSPRGGGYTF
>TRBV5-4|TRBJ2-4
CASSGGASTKNIQYF
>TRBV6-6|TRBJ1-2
CASSSLTSYGYTF
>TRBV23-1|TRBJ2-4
CASSHFRGGFKNIQYF
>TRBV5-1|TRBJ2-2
CASTDYAGTGELFF
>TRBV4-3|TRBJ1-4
CASSQDLAGPSEKLFF
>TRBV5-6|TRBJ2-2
CASSVPGGNTGELFF
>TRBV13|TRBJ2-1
CASSSYRDEQFF
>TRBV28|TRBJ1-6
CASSGIGAGGFGNSPLHF
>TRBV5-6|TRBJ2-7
CASSGLGRYEQYF
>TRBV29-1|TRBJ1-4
CSVEPTGLGKLFF
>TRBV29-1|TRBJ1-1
CSPVGQGTEAFF
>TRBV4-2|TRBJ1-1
CASSQEGSLNTEAFF
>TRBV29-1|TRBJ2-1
CSVEDPPQRSNEQFF
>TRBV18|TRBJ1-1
CASSPQAGKNTEAFF
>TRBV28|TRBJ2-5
CASWGGGFRETQYF
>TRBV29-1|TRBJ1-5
CSVGGFSNQPQHF
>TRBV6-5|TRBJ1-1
CASKEDPRGVEAFF